Reported below is one TCR beta chain. The CDR3 runs 16 residues. These data originate in a study of tumor T cells in aggressive B-cell lymphoma. Data came from immunoSEQ multiplex PCR; TCRdb stores just in-frame clones and leaves some out. The sample records thousands of clones, around 79% being singletons. The sequenced sample consisted of tumor tissue. The sequence was collected from an adult with diffuse large B cell lymphoma. V gene TRBV21-1 combines with J gene TRBJ2-3; TRBD2 reflects the table's D call only, with no check against the DNA. TRBV21-1 represents a pseudogene. The CDR3 nucleotides are TGTGCCAGCACACCTAGACGGCGCCGAGGCACAGATACGCAGTATTTT. It translates to CASTPRRRRGTDTQYF.